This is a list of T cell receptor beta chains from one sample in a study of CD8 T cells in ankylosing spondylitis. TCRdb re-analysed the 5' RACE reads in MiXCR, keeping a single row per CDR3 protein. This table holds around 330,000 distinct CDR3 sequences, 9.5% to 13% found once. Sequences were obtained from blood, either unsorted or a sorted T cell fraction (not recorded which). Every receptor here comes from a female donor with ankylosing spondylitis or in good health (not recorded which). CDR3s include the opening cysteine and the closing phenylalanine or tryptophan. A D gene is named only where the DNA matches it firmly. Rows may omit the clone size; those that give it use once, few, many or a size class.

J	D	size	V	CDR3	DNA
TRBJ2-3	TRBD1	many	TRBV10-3	CAIRGTGYTDTQYF	TGTGCCATCAGGGGGACAGGGTACACAGATACGCAGTATTTT
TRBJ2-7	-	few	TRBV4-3	CASSQEVVYEQYF	TGCGCCAGCAGCCAAGAGGTAGTCTACGAGCAGTACTTC
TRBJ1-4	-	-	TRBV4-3	CASSHWRDKNEKLFF	TGCGCCAGCAGCCACTGGAGGGACAAGAATGAAAAACTGTTTTTT
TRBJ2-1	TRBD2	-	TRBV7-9	CASSLEGGRANEQFF	TGTGCCAGCAGCTTAGAAGGCGGGAGGGCCAATGAGCAGTTCTTC
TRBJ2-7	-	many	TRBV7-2	CASSLGPPAQYF	TGTGCCAGCAGCTTAGGGCCCCCGGCGCAGTACTTC
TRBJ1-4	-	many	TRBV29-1	CSVEDRSGFGVGKLFF	TGCAGCGTTGAAGATAGATCCGGATTCGGGGTTGGAAAACTGTTTTTT
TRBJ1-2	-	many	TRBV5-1	CASSLGANGYTF	TGCGCCAGCAGCTTGGGGGCGAATGGCTACACCTTC
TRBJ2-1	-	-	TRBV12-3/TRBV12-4	CASSFSIGRNEQFF	TGTGCCAGCAGTTTCTCAATCGGGAGAAATGAGCAGTTCTTC
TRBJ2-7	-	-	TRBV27	CASSLGRVSYEQYF	TGTGCCAGCAGTTTAGGGCGGGTCTCCTACGAGCAGTACTTC
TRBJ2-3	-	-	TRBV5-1	CASSLNPSEATDTQYF	TGCGCCAGCAGCTTGAATCCTTCAGAGGCCACAGATACGCAGTATTTT
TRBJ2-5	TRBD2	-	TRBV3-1	CASRATSGGAQQETQYF	TGTGCCAGCAGAGCAACTAGCGGGGGGGCCCAACAAGAGACCCAGTACTTC
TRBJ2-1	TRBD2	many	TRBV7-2	CASSGTSGIGNEQFF	TGTGCCAGCAGTGGGACTAGCGGGATTGGAAATGAGCAGTTCTTC
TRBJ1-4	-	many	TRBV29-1	CSVETGGREKLFF	TGCAGCGTTGAAACGGGGGGACGTGAAAAACTGTTTTTT
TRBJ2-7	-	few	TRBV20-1	CSAGGASAAYEQYF	TGCAGTGCTGGGGGGGCTAGCGCCGCCTACGAGCAGTACTTC
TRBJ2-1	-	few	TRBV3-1	CASSQGRRLGYNEQFF	TGTGCCAGCAGTCAAGGGAGGCGTTTAGGCTACAATGAGCAGTTCTTC
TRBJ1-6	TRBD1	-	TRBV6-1	CASSEGAGQGTSPLNF	TGTGCCAGCAGTGAGGGGGCCGGACAGGGAACCTCACCCCTCAACTTT
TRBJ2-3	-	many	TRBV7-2	CASSLVARGTDTQYF	TGTGCCAGCAGCTTAGTCGCGCGGGGAACAGATACGCAGTATTTT
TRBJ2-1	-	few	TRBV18	CASSPKQQNNEQFF	TGTGCCAGCTCACCAAAACAGCAAAACAATGAGCAGTTCTTC
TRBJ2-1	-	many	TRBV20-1	CSASGTGLVEQFF	TGCAGTGCTTCGGGTACGGGGTTAGTTGAGCAGTTCTTC
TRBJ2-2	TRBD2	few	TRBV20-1	CSARISGSFTGELFF	TGCAGTGCTAGAATTAGCGGGAGCTTCACCGGGGAGCTGTTTTTT
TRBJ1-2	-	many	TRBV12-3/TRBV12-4	CASSLTAWDGYTF	TGTGCCAGCAGTTTAACGGCTTGGGATGGCTACACCTTC
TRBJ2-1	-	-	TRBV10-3	CAISDPRDSPHEQFF	TGTGCCATCAGTGACCCCAGGGACTCACCCCATGAGCAGTTCTTC
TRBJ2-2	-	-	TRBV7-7	CASSASGGGTGELFF	TGTGCTAGCAGCGCGTCGGGGGGCGGGACCGGGGAGCTGTTTTTT
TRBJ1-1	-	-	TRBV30	CAWSRREGTEAFF	TGTGCCTGGAGTAGAAGGGAGGGAACTGAAGCTTTCTTT
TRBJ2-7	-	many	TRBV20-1	CSARGHRSSYEQYF	TGCAGTGCTAGAGGGCACAGGAGCTCCTACGAGCAGTACTTC
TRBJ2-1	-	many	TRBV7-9	CASSPRDTAYNEQFF	TGTGCCAGCAGCCCCCGGGATACAGCCTACAATGAGCAGTTCTTC
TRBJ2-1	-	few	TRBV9	CASSVDLVSGALNEQFF	TGTGCCAGCAGCGTAGACTTAGTTAGCGGTGCCTTGAATGAGCAGTTCTTC
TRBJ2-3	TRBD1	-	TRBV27	CASSSLYLGNGQGSTDTQYF	TGTGCCAGCAGTTCTCTTTATCTTGGCAATGGACAGGGAAGCACAGATACGCAGTATTTT
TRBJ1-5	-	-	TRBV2	CASSKEGPLSNQPQHF	TGTGCCAGCAGCAAGGAGGGCCCCCTTAGCAATCAGCCCCAGCATTTT
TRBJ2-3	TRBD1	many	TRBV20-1	CSATPSPHPDRGRTDTQYF	TGCAGTGCTACTCCTAGTCCCCACCCGGACAGGGGGCGTACAGATACGCAGTATTTT
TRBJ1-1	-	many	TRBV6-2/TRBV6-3	CATLRPRTGSRNTEAFF	TGTGCCACCCTACGGCCTCGAACTGGGTCAAGGAACACTGAAGCTTTCTTT
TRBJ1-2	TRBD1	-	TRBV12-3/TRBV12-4	CASSPSSGTGSLNYGYTF	TGTGCCAGCAGTCCAAGCAGCGGGACAGGGTCCCTAAACTATGGCTACACCTTC
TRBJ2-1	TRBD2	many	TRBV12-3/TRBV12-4	CASSSSGGFYNEQFF	TGTGCCAGCAGTTCTAGCGGGGGGTTTTACAATGAGCAGTTCTTC
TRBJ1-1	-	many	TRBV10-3	CAISEEIGNTEAFF	TGTGCCATCAGTGAGGAGATCGGTAACACTGAAGCTTTCTTT
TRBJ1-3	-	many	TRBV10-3	CATQQQETSGNTIYF	TGTGCCACCCAACAACAGGAGACCTCTGGAAACACCATATATTTT
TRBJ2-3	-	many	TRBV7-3	CASSLLGTAATDTQYF	TGTGCCAGCAGCCTCCTCGGGACTGCTGCCACAGATACGCAGTATTTT
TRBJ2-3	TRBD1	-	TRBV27	CASSMKGQYTDTQYF	TGTGCCAGCAGCATGAAGGGACAGTACACAGATACGCAGTATTTT
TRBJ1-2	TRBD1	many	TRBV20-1	CSARDSPNYGYTF	TGCAGTGCCCGGGACAGCCCTAACTATGGCTACACCTTC
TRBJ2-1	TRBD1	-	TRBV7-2	CASLNRGLYNEQFF	TGTGCCAGCTTGAACAGGGGGCTTTACAATGAGCAGTTCTTC
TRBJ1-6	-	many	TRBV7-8	CACLDRALDSPLHF	TGTGCCTGCTTAGACCGGGCCTTGGATTCACCCCTCCACTTT
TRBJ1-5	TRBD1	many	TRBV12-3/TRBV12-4	CASSHNRGRGNQPQHF	TGTGCCAGCAGTCACAACAGGGGGCGAGGCAATCAGCCCCAGCATTTT
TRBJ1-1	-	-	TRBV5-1	CASSSPGQWGYRGDTEAFF	TGCGCCAGCAGCTCCCCGGGTCAGTGGGGTTACCGGGGGGACACTGAAGCTTTCTTT
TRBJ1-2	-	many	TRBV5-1	CASSLALITGITVYGYTF	TGCGCCAGCAGCTTGGCCCTTATTACAGGGATAACTGTCTATGGCTACACCTTC
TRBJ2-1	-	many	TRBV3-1	CASSQWDTEQFF	TGTGCCAGCAGCCAATGGGACACTGAGCAGTTCTTC
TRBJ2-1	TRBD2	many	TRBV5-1	CASSSPLAGGLHEQFF	TGCGCCAGCAGCTCGCCTCTAGCGGGAGGGCTACATGAGCAGTTCTTC
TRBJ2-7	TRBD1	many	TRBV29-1	CSALRTGGYEQYF	TGCAGCGCCTTAAGGACAGGAGGATACGAGCAGTACTTC
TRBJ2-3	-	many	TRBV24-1	CATSGPGDTQYF	TGTGCCACCAGTGGACCGGGAGATACGCAGTATTTT
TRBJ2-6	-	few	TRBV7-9	CASIWLSGANVLTF	TGTGCCAGCATCTGGCTTTCTGGGGCCAACGTCCTGACTTTC
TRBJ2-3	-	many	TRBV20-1	CSAVGGGPTDTQYF	TGCAGTGCTGTTGGGGGCGGCCCCACAGATACGCAGTATTTT